Presented here are 27 T cell receptor beta chains from one specimen sequenced in a study of blood T cell repertoires in COVID-19 (dated by TCRdb to the early 2020s). The library came from the immunoSEQ multiplex PCR assay. The immuneACCESS repertoire file appears here via TCRdb, limited to in-frame rearrangements. These files lack a portion of the clones; in checked studies, under half of the deficit traces to unresolved V genes, and the cause of the others is not known. For this sample the table gives 100,000 to 110,000 clones, of which about 90% were detected only once. Around 6.9% of the sample belongs to the ten largest clones. The sample was peripheral blood. The receptors were sampled from a man aged 25 to 40 in a cohort sampled during active COVID-19.

The genes are TRBV5-1 and TRBJ1-2, with D perhaps TRBD1 (5 bases). Germline CDR1 SGHRS, CDR2 YFSETQ. CDR3 length: 14 amino acids. V was trimmed by 0 bases and J by 6 bases, leaving 12 bases between them. CDR3 residues: CASSLVGDSHGYTF. The DNA of the CDR3 is TGCGCCAGCAGCTTGGTAGGGGATTCGCATGGCTACACCTTC.

V is TRBV27 and J is TRBJ1-5; no definite D call. The CDR3 contains 13 residues. The germline CDR1 and CDR2 sequences are MNHEY and SMNVEV (reference sequence). V was clipped by 3 bases and J by 9 bases, with 12 bases between them. CDR3 DNA: TGTGCCAGCAGTTTGGCCCGGAGTATGCCCCAGCATTTT. It codes for CASSLARSMPQHF.

This clone has only a few counts. The chain has TRBV4-1 and TRBJ2-5, with a tentative D call TRBD2 (7 bases). The CDR3 runs 12 residues. Trimming removed 1 base at V and 9 bases at J, with 9 bases between. The germline V gene encodes CDR1 MGHRA and CDR2 YSYEKL. The CDR3 here is CASSQAGGPQYF. DNA for the CDR3: TGCGCCAGCAGCCAAGCCGGGGGGCCCCAGTACTTC.

This chain links TRBV7-3 with TRBJ1-6, with no clear D. Germline V gives CDR1 SGHTA, CDR2 FQGTGA. V dropped 2 bases and J dropped 10 bases, with 9 bases sitting between them. The CDR3 runs 13 residues. The CDR3 protein is CASSLSPESPLHF. The CDR3 DNA follows: TGTGCCAGCAGCTTATCCCCAGAATCACCCCTCCACTTT.

The chain joins TRBV5-6 to TRBJ2-2, with 8 nucleotides matching TRBD1. Per germline, CDR1 SGHDT and CDR2 YYEEEE. The CDR3 runs to 15 residues. V lost 2 bases and J lost 1; bases outside the gene matches: 1. The chain's CDR3 is CASSFGQGNTGELFF. The DNA of the CDR3 is TGTGCCAGCAGCTTCGGACAGGGGAACACCGGGGAGCTGTTTTTT.

The chain recombines TRBV4-1 with TRBJ2-3; possibly TRBD1 for D (5 bases). V lost 0 bases to trimming and J lost 9 bases, with 10 bases between them. CDR3 length: 13 residues. Germline assignment: CDR1 MGHRA and CDR2 YSYEKL. The CDR3, as DNA: TGCGCCAGCAGCCAAGATAGGGGCAGAACGCAGTATTTT. It translates to CASSQDRGRTQYF.

This chain uses TRBV9 with TRBJ2-5; TRBD2 agrees at 8 bases. In germline, CDR1 is SGDLS, CDR2 YYNGEE. The V and J ends lost 0 bases and 5 bases, in that order; junction bases with no gene match: 3. The CDR3 is 14 residues long. CDR3: CASSVAGGVETQYF. CDR3 DNA sequence: TGTGCCAGCAGCGTAGCGGGGGGGGTCGAGACCCAGTACTTC.

The chain combines TRBV11-2 with TRBJ2-3; tentatively, D is TRBD1 (6 bases). The V end was cut by 1 base, the J end by 3 bases, with 11 bases between. This CDR3 is built from 15 residues. CDR1 is SGHAT and CDR2 is FQNNGV in the germline V gene. Here the CDR3 DNA reads TGTGCCAGCAGCTTAGGGCAGACAGGAACAGATACGCAGTATTTT. Encoded protein: CASSLGQTGTDTQYF.

This rearrangement joins TRBV27 to TRBJ2-1, with 7 bases lining up with TRBD1. This CDR3 comprises 18 residues. V gave up 6 bases and J gave up 0 bases; unmatched junction bases: 14. Germline CDR1 is MNHEY and CDR2 is SMNVEV (reference sequence). The CDR3 sequence: CASSRDFRDRGSYNEQFF. DNA for the CDR3: TGTGCCAGCAGCAGAGACTTCCGGGACAGAGGCTCCTACAATGAGCAGTTCTTC.

This chain joins TRBV5-4 and TRBJ2-5, with 7 bases matching TRBD1. The germline V gene encodes CDR1 SGHNT and CDR2 YYREEE (reference sequence). Losses at the gene ends were 5 bases for V and 3 bases for J; bases not matched to a gene: 10. CDR3 size: 15 residues. As DNA, the CDR3 is TGTGCCAGCAGGCCCAGCGAGGGGGCTGAAGAGACCCAGTACTTC. The encoded protein is CASRPSEGAEETQYF. The full variable domain, completed using reference TRBV5-4 and TRBJ2-5, is ETGVTQSPTHLIKTRGQQVTLRCSSQSGHNTVSWYQQALGQGPQFIFQYYREEENGRGNFPPRFSGLQFPNYSSELNVNALELDDSALYLCASRPSEGAEETQYFGPGTRLLVL.

The chain links TRBV5-1 to TRBJ1-1, with D possibly matching TRBD1 (5 bases). V lost 1 base, J lost 0 bases, and 7 bases lay in between. CDR3 length: 14 amino acids. The germline gives CDR1 SGHRS, CDR2 YFSETQ. CDR3 nucleotides: TGCGCCAGCAGCTTGAGACAGATGAACACTGAAGCTTTCTTT. Its protein product is CASSLRQMNTEAFF.

This rearrangement joins TRBV18 to TRBJ2-1; 7 bases are a match to TRBD2. The CDR3 spans 15 residues. Germline CDR1 KGHSH, CDR2 LQKENI. Trimming removed 6 bases from V and 5 bases from J; junction bases left unmatched: 10. CDR3 sequence: CASSYLWGGNNEQFF. Written as DNA, the CDR3 is TGTGCCAGCTCGTACCTATGGGGGGGGAACAATGAGCAGTTCTTC.

The chain links TRBV5-6 to TRBJ1-5; the D gene is possibly TRBD1 (6 bases). CDR1 is SGHDT, CDR2 YYEEEE, per germline. The CDR3 contains 14 residues. Deletions cut 2 bases from V and 3 bases from J, with 9 bases between. CDR3 residues: CASSLGQFNQPQHF. As DNA, the CDR3 is TGTGCCAGCAGCTTAGGACAGTTCAATCAGCCCCAGCATTTT. Full variable domain (missing parts from reference TRBV5-6 and TRBJ1-5): DAGVTQSPTHLIKTRGQQVTLRCSPKSGHDTVSWYQQALGQGPQFIFQYYEEEERQRGNFPDRFSGHQFPNYSSELNVNALLLGDSALYLCASSLGQFNQPQHFGDGTRLSIL.

The chain is built from TRBV11-3 and TRBJ2-5, with D perhaps TRBD2 (5 bases). The germline gives CDR1 SGHNT, CDR2 YENEEA. V lost 5 bases and J lost 3, with 10 bases in between. The CDR3 runs 13 residues. The CDR3 region has the DNA TGTGCCAGCAGCCCGACTAATAAAGAGACCCAGTACTTC. As protein: CASSPTNKETQYF.

The chain couples TRBV7-2 to TRBJ2-2; TRBD1 matches 8 bases. This CDR3 contains 15 residues. Per germline, CDR1 SGHTA and CDR2 FQGNSA. The J segment lost 7 bases and the V segment lost 4 bases, leaving 8 bases of the junction unmatched. CDR3 in amino acids: CASSYTRGLSGELFF. The CDR3 DNA reads TGTGCCAGCAGCTACACCAGGGGGCTGAGCGGGGAGCTGTTTTTT.

The V gene is TRBV10-3, the J gene TRBJ2-7, with 9 bases that match TRBD1. The CDR3 consists of 15 residues. V lost 3 bases, J lost 3 bases, and 6 bases stayed unmatched. Germline loops: CDR1 ENHRY, CDR2 SYGVKD. DNA of the CDR3: TGTGCCATCAGTGACCCGGGACAGGGTCTCTACGAGCAGTACTTC. Protein product: CAISDPGQGLYEQYF.

The CDR3 sequence is CASSSGGGGNSPLHF. CDR3 sequence (DNA): TGTGCCAGCAGCTCGGGGGGAGGAGGAAATTCACCCCTCCACTTT. This chain joins TRBV5-4 and TRBJ1-6; D possibly corresponds to TRBD1 (5 bases). The CDR3 has 15 amino acids. The germline gives CDR1 SGHNT, CDR2 YYREEE (reference sequence). With 3 bases removed from V and 7 bases from J, the gap between germline ends came to 14 bases.

V usage is TRBV6-5 and J usage is TRBJ2-2; 10 bases map to TRBD1. Per germline, CDR1 MNHEY and CDR2 SVGAGI. Germline trimming cut 4 bases from V and 3 bases from J; bases unmatched to any gene: 5. The CDR3 sequence is 16 residues long. CDR3 DNA sequence: TGTGCCAGCAGTTGGGCCGGGACAGGGGACACCGGGGAGCTGTTTTTT. Protein product: CASSWAGTGDTGELFF.

V usage is TRBV30 and J usage is TRBJ1-4; tentative D call: TRBD1 (5 bases). From germline, CDR1 is GTSNPN and CDR2 SVGIG (reference sequence). Trimming stripped 0 bases from V and 8 bases from J, with 16 bases between. The CDR3 extends over 15 amino acids. In nucleotides, the CDR3 is TGTGCCTGGAGTGTAGGGGCAACCCTGGGCGAAAAACTGTTTTTT. It is translated as CAWSVGATLGEKLFF.

This clone was counted once. The chain carries TRBV2 and TRBJ2-7, with TRBD1 matching over 10 bases. V lost 6 bases to trimming and J lost 6 bases; unmatched junction nucleotides: 8. This CDR3 is 14 amino acids long. CDR1 is SNHLY and CDR2 is FYNNEI in the germline V gene. The CDR3 region is CASRMTGGVGEQYF. The CDR3 region has the DNA TGTGCCAGCAGGATGACAGGGGGCGTGGGCGAGCAGTACTTC.

The rearrangement joins TRBV6-2 or TRBV6-3 to TRBJ1-4, with TRBD1 as a possible D gene (5 bases). The CDR3 totals 15 residues. Germline-derived CDR1 and CDR2 are MNHEY and SVGEGT. The V end was cut by 2 bases, the J end by 1 base, with 8 bases between. This CDR3 is CASSYDGQTNEKLFF. The CDR3 DNA sequence: TGTGCCAGCAGTTACGATGGACAAACTAATGAAAAACTGTTTTTT.

This clone came up once. V and J are TRBV7-8 and TRBJ2-5; 14 bases line up with TRBD2. CDR3 length: 18 amino acids. V gave up 5 bases and J gave up 4 bases; unmatched junction bases: 12. The V gene's germline CDR1 is SGHVS and CDR2 FQNEAQ. CDR3 sequence (DNA): TGTGCCAGCAGCCCCCGGTCGACTAGCGGGGGGGCCGCAGAGACCCAGTACTTC. This encodes CASSPRSTSGGAAETQYF. Complete variable domain (other parts from reference TRBV7-8 and TRBJ2-5): GAGVSQSPRYKVAKRGQDVALRCDPISGHVSLFWYQQALGQGPEFLTYFQNEAQLDKSGLPSDRFFAERPEGSVSTLKIQRTQQEDSAVYLCASSPRSTSGGAAETQYFGPGTRLLVL.

The chain employs TRBV14 and TRBJ2-7; D is perhaps TRBD2 (6 bases). CDR1 is SGHDN, CDR2 FVKESK, per germline. Trimming cost V 4 bases and J 6 bases, with 19 bases left between them. CDR3 size: 15 residues. This chain's CDR3 is CASSPGPGVWGEQYF. DNA of the CDR3: TGTGCCAGCAGCCCAGGGCCGGGGGTCTGGGGCGAGCAGTACTTC. Full variable domain (outside the CDR3, taken from reference TRBV14 and TRBJ2-7): EAGVTQFPSHSVIEKGQTVTLRCDPISGHDNLYWYRRVMGKEIKFLLHFVKESKQDESGMPNNRFLAERTGGTYSTLKVQPAELEDSGVYFCASSPGPGVWGEQYFGPGTRLTVT.

The chain couples TRBV3-1 (or the pseudogene TRBV3-2) to TRBJ2-5; TRBD1 matches 9 bases. The CDR3 covers 14 residues. J gave up 4 bases and V 6 bases, and 6 bases lay outside the gene matches. Per the germline V gene, CDR1 is LGHDT and CDR2 is YNNKEL (reference sequence). The CDR3 sequence: CASSPTGGAETQYF. CDR3 nucleotides: TGTGCCAGCAGTCCGACAGGGGGGGCAGAGACCCAGTACTTC.

The chain joins TRBV11-2 to TRBJ2-3; 7 bases map to TRBD2. With V trimmed by 1 base and J by 2 bases, 9 bases remained unmatched. This CDR3 region has 17 residues. Per germline, CDR1 SGHAT and CDR2 FQNNGV. CDR3 amino acids: CASSLGSGGGLTDTQYF. The CDR3 bases are TGTGCCAGCAGCTTAGGATCCGGCGGGGGACTCACAGATACGCAGTATTTT.

Only a few counts were recorded for this clone. V is TRBV27 and J is TRBJ1-5, with 9 bases matching TRBD1. CDR1 and CDR2 from the germline V gene are MNHEY and SMNVEV (reference sequence). The CDR3 loop spans 15 amino acids. V lost 5 bases, J lost 5 bases, and 7 bases stayed unmatched. CDR3 loop: CASSVTGGGHQPQHF. CDR3 nucleotides: TGTGCCAGCAGTGTGACAGGGGGGGGGCATCAGCCCCAGCATTTT.

The chain has TRBV19 and TRBJ1-2; TRBD1 agrees at 7 bases. Trimming at V came to 6 bases and at J to 5 bases, leaving 3 bases not matched to a gene. This CDR3 comprises 12 residues. Germline V gene lookup returns CDR1 LNHDA and CDR2 SQIVND (reference sequence). The CDR3 region is CASRGGKYGYTF. The CDR3 DNA reads TGTGCCAGTAGAGGGGGCAAGTATGGCTACACCTTC. The entire variable domain, with the rest obtained from reference TRBV19 and TRBJ1-2, is as follows: DGGITQSPKYLFRKEGQNVTLSCEQNLNHDAMYWYRQDPGQGLRLIYYSQIVNDFQKGDIAEGYSVSREKKESFPLTVTSAQKNPTAFYLCASRGGKYGYTFGSGTRLTVV.